Presented here are 16 T cell receptor beta chains from one specimen sequenced in a study of post-analysis software for immune sequencing data. The study, taken as a whole, reports: Patients showed TRBV5-6, TRBV5-1 and TRBV20-1 among roughly 5 TRBV segments more frequent than in controls.

What these receptors recognize is not known. cDNA libraries of TCR beta carried unique molecular identifiers. In TCRdb, the PCR reads were re-called with MiXCR into one record per CDR3 protein. The sample lists some 260,000 distinct CDR3 sequences, 30% to 45% seen once, with less than 6% in the top ten. The sequencing input was blood. The receptors here all came from a girl between 10 and 17 years old with multiple sclerosis.

In regard to this clonotype: The junction departs from the called germline gene at one end, perhaps through a read error. The V call is TRBV29-1, the J call TRBJ2-3; 7 bases agree with TRBD2. The CDR3 covers 14 residues. From germline, CDR1 is SQVTM and CDR2 ANQGSEA. The CDR3 here is CSVVASGGTDMQYF. CDR3 nucleotide sequence: TGCAGCGTTGTGGCTAGCGGAGGCACAGATATGCAGTATTTT.

V and J are TRBV7-2 and TRBJ2-1, with D perhaps TRBD2 (6 bases). Germline V gene lookup returns CDR1 SGHTA and CDR2 FQGNSA. CDR3 length: 18 residues. Trimming took 3 bases from V and 5 from J, leaving 23 bases between them. CDR3 coding DNA: TGTGCCAGCAGCTTGGTACACGGGAGTCAGCTGGGGGACAATGAGCAGTTCTTC. This encodes CASSLVHGSQLGDNEQFF.

This clonotype has at least ten counts. The chain employs TRBV5-1 and TRBJ2-4; D assignment may be TRBD1 or TRBD2 (7 bases each). The CDR3 loop spans 14 amino acids. The V gene's germline CDR1 is SGHRS and CDR2 YFSETQ. V shed 4 bases and J shed 6 bases, with 14 bases lying between them. The CDR3 loop reads CASSLTGEGNIQYF. For the CDR3, the DNA is TGCGCCAGCAGCCTAACAGGGGAGGGAAACATTCAGTACTTC.

This chain connects TRBV4-1 to TRBJ2-5, with D perhaps being TRBD1 or TRBD2 (5 bases each). V lost 4 bases to trimming and J lost 2 bases, with 11 bases between them. Per the germline V gene, CDR1 is MGHRA and CDR2 is YSYEKL. This CDR3 contains 14 residues. The CDR3: CASSLRDRQETQYF. Written as DNA, the CDR3 is TGCGCCAGCAGCCTCCGGGACCGACAAGAGACCCAGTACTTC.

V and J are TRBV6-2 or TRBV6-3 and TRBJ1-5; D gene uncertain. CDR1 MNHEY and CDR2 SVGEGT come from the germline V gene. This CDR3 comprises 14 residues. Trimming left V 7 bases short and J 4 bases short, with 14 bases between. The CDR3 nucleotides read TGTGCCAGCAAGAACCGTGGGCCAAATCAGCCCCAGCATTTT. Amino acid sequence: CASKNRGPNQPQHF.

CDR3 sequence: CASSDPPYGYTF. The CDR3 DNA reads TGCGCCAGCAGCGATCCTCCCTATGGCTACACCTTC. The rearrangement links TRBV5-1 to TRBJ1-2, with unresolved D. Trimming pared 4 bases from V and 4 bases from J, leaving 8 bases between. The CDR3 covers 12 residues. CDR1 and CDR2 from the germline V gene are SGHRS and YFSETQ.

This clonotype was counted at least ten times. The chain recombines TRBV7-8 with TRBJ2-5; D not certain. V was pared by 5 bases and J by 0 bases, with 10 bases between. Per germline, CDR1 SGHVS and CDR2 FQNEAQ. This CDR3 is 14 amino acids long. DNA for the CDR3: TGTGCCAGCAGCCAACCCCGGAACCAAGAGACCCAGTACTTC. It yields the protein CASSQPRNQETQYF.

The chain links TRBV11-2 to TRBJ2-5; D possibly corresponds to TRBD1 (5 bases). Matching the DNA end better, TRBJ2-7 makes the J call doubtful. Looked up from germline, CDR1 is SGHAT and CDR2 is FQNNGV. The CDR3 is 13 residues long. CDR3 loop: CASSYSRDDEQYF. CDR3 sequence (DNA): TGTGCCAGCAGCTACAGCAGGGATGACGAGCAGTACTTC.

J is TRBJ1-5 and V is TRBV7-9, with 10 bases matching TRBD1. The CDR3 covers 17 residues. Germline V gene lookup returns CDR1 SEHNR and CDR2 FQNEAQ (reference sequence). Germline trimming cut 5 bases from V and 4 bases from J; bases unmatched to any gene: 11. The CDR3 loop reads CASSLGQLGQGNQPQHF. The CDR3 DNA reads TGTGCCAGCAGCCTTGGACAGTTGGGACAGGGGAATCAGCCCCAGCATTTT.

This clonotype was picked up many times. V usage is TRBV28 and J usage is TRBJ2-5; TRBD1 agrees at 12 bases. The CDR3 loop spans 17 amino acids. CDR1 is MDHEN and CDR2 is SYDVKM in the germline V gene. V lost 5 bases to trimming and J lost 5 bases; unmatched junction nucleotides: 12. Here the CDR3 reads CASSPTGTGGVTETQYF. CDR3 sequence (DNA): TGTGCCAGCAGTCCCACCGGGACAGGGGGCGTGACGGAGACCCAGTACTTC.

This clonotype has a single count. CDR3 residues: CAAGHSQGNTIYF. For the CDR3, the DNA is TGTGCCGCGGGTCATTCTCAAGGAAACACCATATATTTT. The rearrangement joins TRBV6-6 to TRBJ1-3; D uncertain. Germline CDR1 is MNHNY and CDR2 is SVGAGI (reference sequence). V dropped 11 bases and J dropped 4 bases, with 15 bases sitting between them. The CDR3 runs 13 residues.

Turning to this clonotype: This may come from a read error, since a much larger clone is one base off. This sequence joins TRBV14 and TRBJ2-5; perhaps D is TRBD1 or TRBD2 (5 bases each). There are 18 residues in the CDR3. V dropped 4 bases and J dropped 2 bases, with 23 bases sitting between them. The germline gives CDR1 SGHDN, CDR2 FVKESK. CDR3 sequence: CASSLPPRGLPSQETQYF. DNA for the CDR3: TGTGCCAGCAGCCTGCCGCCGAGGGGCCTACCTTCACAAGAGACCCAGTACTTC.

The genes are TRBV5-1 and TRBJ2-7, with D possibly matching TRBD1 (6 bases). Germline loops: CDR1 SGHRS, CDR2 YFSETQ. V lost 2 bases, J lost 5 bases, and 17 bases lay in between. This CDR3 is 15 amino acids long. The DNA of the CDR3 is TGCGCCAGCAGCTTACGACAGGTCAAAAGTCACGAGCAGTACTTC. Translated, it gives CASSLRQVKSHEQYF.

This clonotype has more than one count but fewer than ten. The chain uses TRBV7-9 and TRBJ2-5; TRBD2 matches at 8 bases. The CDR3 sequence is 14 residues long. The ends lost 5 bases at V and 6 bases at J; junction bases unmatched: 8. CDR1 is SEHNR and CDR2 is FQNEAQ in the germline V gene (reference sequence). The CDR3 sequence is CASSAGLATQTQYF. CDR3 nucleotide sequence: TGTGCCAGCAGCGCCGGACTAGCCACGCAGACCCAGTACTTC.

The gene calls are TRBV18 and TRBJ1-2; D gene uncertain. CDR3 length equals 16 residues. V lost 3 bases, J lost 0 bases, and 14 bases lay in between. Germline CDR1 and CDR2: KGHSH and LQKENI. CDR3 residues: CASSPADGPSNYGYTF. CDR3 coding DNA: TGTGCCAGCTCACCCGCGGACGGACCATCTAACTATGGCTACACCTTC.

This chain connects TRBV12-3 or TRBV12-4 to TRBJ2-1; the match to TRBD2 covers 8 bases. The CDR3 length is 16 residues. Unmatched junction bases numbered 12, after V lost 3 bases and J lost 8 bases. As DNA, the CDR3 is TGTGCCAGCAGTTTGGGACGGACTAGCCTCAGGGATGAGCAGTTCTTC. As protein: CASSLGRTSLRDEQFF.